These T cell receptor beta chains were read from a single sample in a study of shared clonotypes between healthy human individuals. Profiling relied on immunoSEQ multiplex PCR, and the TCRdb table lists in-frame clones only, not all of them. The table includes over a million clones, around 97% detected once. Source material: naive CD4+ T cells sorted from blood. The receptors here all came from a man under 40 in good health. The CDR3 runs from the conserved cysteine through the conserved F or W. The D gene is left open where the match is weak. Size is stated for part of the rows, as once, few or many counts, or as a class when the clone is expanded.

J gene: TRBJ2-7; V gene: TRBV2; D gene: .; clone size: .; CDR3 DNA: TGTGCCACAAGCAAGGGGGTCATCCCCTACGAGCAGTACTTC; CDR3 protein: CATSKGVIPYEQYF
J gene: TRBJ2-2; V gene: TRBV6-1; D gene: TRBD1; clone size: .; CDR3 DNA: TGTGCCAGCAGCGAAATGGGGACAGGGGAGCCGACCGGGGAGCTGTTTTTT; CDR3 protein: CASSEMGTGEPTGELFF
J gene: TRBJ1-2; V gene: TRBV2; D gene: .; clone size: .; CDR3 DNA: TGTGCCAGCAGTGAAAGGTGGTCCTATGGCTACACCTTC; CDR3 protein: CASSERWSYGYTF
J gene: TRBJ1-5; V gene: TRBV29-1; D gene: .; clone size: .; CDR3 DNA: TGCAGCGTTGGGACACCCAATCAGCCCCAGCATTTT; CDR3 protein: CSVGTPNQPQHF
J gene: TRBJ1-5; V gene: TRBV27; D gene: TRBD1; clone size: .; CDR3 DNA: TGTGCCAGCACCTTAGTCGGGACAGGCAATCAGCCCCAGCATTTT; CDR3 protein: CASTLVGTGNQPQHF
J gene: TRBJ2-7; V gene: TRBV28; D gene: .; clone size: .; CDR3 DNA: TGTGCCAGCAGTTTATCAGGGGCCCATCGACCCTACGAGCAGTACTTC; CDR3 protein: CASSLSGAHRPYEQYF
J gene: TRBJ2-7; V gene: TRBV9; D gene: .; clone size: .; CDR3 DNA: TGTGCCAGCAGCGTCTTCGGGAGTCGGTACGAGCAGTACTTC; CDR3 protein: CASSVFGSRYEQYF
J gene: TRBJ2-2; V gene: TRBV5-4; D gene: .; clone size: .; CDR3 DNA: TGTGCCAGCAGGGTTGGACAGTACACCGGGGAGCTGTTTTTT; CDR3 protein: CASRVGQYTGELFF
J gene: TRBJ2-1; V gene: TRBV7-6; D gene: TRBD1; clone size: .; CDR3 DNA: TGTGCCAGCAGCCCATACCCCGGGACAGCATCCTACAATGAGCAGTTCTTC; CDR3 protein: CASSPYPGTASYNEQFF
J gene: TRBJ2-5; V gene: TRBV9; D gene: .; clone size: .; CDR3 DNA: TGTGCCAGCAGCGTTAATAGCGGTGAGGAGACCCAGTACTTC; CDR3 protein: CASSVNSGEETQYF
J gene: TRBJ1-3; V gene: TRBV18; D gene: .; clone size: .; CDR3 DNA: TGTGCCAGCTCACCACTCTCTGGAAACACCATATATTTT; CDR3 protein: CASSPLSGNTIYF
J gene: TRBJ2-3; V gene: TRBV6-1; D gene: .; clone size: .; CDR3 DNA: TGTGCCAGCAGTGTATCCCTGAGGGTCGGCACAGATACGCAGTATTTT; CDR3 protein: CASSVSLRVGTDTQYF
J gene: TRBJ2-1; V gene: TRBV5-1; D gene: .; clone size: once; CDR3 DNA: TGCGCCAGCAGCTTGAGCTTTAATGAGCAGTTCTTC; CDR3 protein: CASSLSFNEQFF
J gene: TRBJ2-2; V gene: TRBV11-2; D gene: TRBD1; clone size: .; CDR3 DNA: TGTGCCAGCAGCTTAATCAGGGGGAAGTCCGGGGAGCTGTTTTTT; CDR3 protein: CASSLIRGKSGELFF
J gene: TRBJ2-1; V gene: TRBV7-9; D gene: .; clone size: .; CDR3 DNA: TGTGCCAGCAGCTTAGTGGTAGGCCCACCTGGGAATGAGCAGTTCTTC; CDR3 protein: CASSLVVGPPGNEQFF
J gene: TRBJ2-1; V gene: TRBV18; D gene: .; clone size: .; CDR3 DNA: TGTGCCAGCACCCTTAGCGTAGGCTACAATGAGCAGTTCTTC; CDR3 protein: CASTLSVGYNEQFF
J gene: TRBJ2-7; V gene: TRBV30; D gene: .; clone size: once; CDR3 DNA: TGTGCCTGGAGTGTTCCTTTAGGCTTCTTCTACGAGCAGTACTTC; CDR3 protein: CAWSVPLGFFYEQYF
J gene: TRBJ2-3; V gene: TRBV18; D gene: .; clone size: once; CDR3 DNA: TGTGCCAGCTCATCGGTTGCGGATACGCAGTATTTT; CDR3 protein: CASSSVADTQYF
J gene: TRBJ1-1; V gene: TRBV21-1; D gene: .; clone size: few; CDR3 DNA: TGTGCCAGCAGCAAAGCGCTTAGGCAGGGGAGTCGGGACACTGAAGCTTTCTTT; CDR3 protein: CASSKALRQGSRDTEAFF
J gene: TRBJ2-1; V gene: TRBV11-3; D gene: .; clone size: .; CDR3 DNA: TGTGCCAGCAGCTTAGGTCTGGGAGAGCCTTACAATGAGCAGTTCTTC; CDR3 protein: CASSLGLGEPYNEQFF
J gene: TRBJ2-3; V gene: TRBV9; D gene: .; clone size: .; CDR3 DNA: TGTGCCAGCAGCGCTCGACAGGCCAGCACAGATACGCAGTATTTT; CDR3 protein: CASSARQASTDTQYF
J gene: TRBJ1-5; V gene: TRBV28; D gene: TRBD1; clone size: .; CDR3 DNA: TGTGCCAGCAGTCGACAGGGAAGAAGTCAGCCCCAGCATTTT; CDR3 protein: CASSRQGRSQPQHF
J gene: TRBJ2-2; V gene: TRBV5-1; D gene: .; clone size: .; CDR3 DNA: TGCGCCAGCAGCGATCCAGGACAACCCGGGGAGCTGTTTTTT; CDR3 protein: CASSDPGQPGELFF
J gene: TRBJ2-3; V gene: TRBV5-8; D gene: .; clone size: .; CDR3 DNA: TGTGCCAGCAGCTTGGAATGGACAGCTACAGATACGCAGTATTTT; CDR3 protein: CASSLEWTATDTQYF
J gene: TRBJ2-7; V gene: TRBV25-1; D gene: .; clone size: .; CDR3 DNA: TGTGCCAGCAGTGAATATACCCCCTACGAGCAGTACTTC; CDR3 protein: CASSEYTPYEQYF
J gene: TRBJ2-5; V gene: TRBV7-7; D gene: .; clone size: .; CDR3 DNA: TGTGCCAGCAGCTTAGGAGGAAGCCCCCAAGAGACCCAGTACTTC; CDR3 protein: CASSLGGSPQETQYF
J gene: TRBJ2-6; V gene: TRBV5-5; D gene: .; clone size: .; CDR3 DNA: TGTGCCAGCAGCTTGTTAAGGGGCTCTGGGGCCAACGTCCTGACTTTC; CDR3 protein: CASSLLRGSGANVLTF
J gene: TRBJ1-2; V gene: TRBV5-1; D gene: .; clone size: .; CDR3 DNA: TGCGCCAGCAGCTTATCCCTGACAGTACATGGCTACACCTTC; CDR3 protein: CASSLSLTVHGYTF
J gene: TRBJ2-1; V gene: TRBV30; D gene: TRBD2; clone size: .; CDR3 DNA: TGTGCCTGGAGTCAATCCCGGACTAGCGGGGACAATGAGCAGTTCTTC; CDR3 protein: CAWSQSRTSGDNEQFF
J gene: TRBJ2-7; V gene: TRBV5-1; D gene: TRBD2; clone size: once; CDR3 DNA: TGCGCCAGCAGCTTGGGTGCGGGAGGGTCGAAATCTGACTCCTACGAGCAGTACTTC; CDR3 protein: CASSLGAGGSKSDSYEQYF
J gene: TRBJ2-5; V gene: TRBV7-8; D gene: TRBD2; clone size: .; CDR3 DNA: TGTGCCAGCAGCTTAGGTAGCGGGAGATATCAAGAGACCCAGTACTTC; CDR3 protein: CASSLGSGRYQETQYF
J gene: TRBJ2-7; V gene: TRBV25-1; D gene: .; clone size: once; CDR3 DNA: TGTGCCAGCAGTCAGAGAACCAGCTCCTACGAGCAGTACTTC; CDR3 protein: CASSQRTSSYEQYF
J gene: TRBJ2-7; V gene: TRBV29-1; D gene: .; clone size: .; CDR3 DNA: TGCAGCGGGGGGACATCTGCCTACGAGCAGTACTTC; CDR3 protein: CSGGTSAYEQYF
J gene: TRBJ1-2; V gene: TRBV4-1; D gene: .; clone size: .; CDR3 DNA: TGCGCCAGCAGCCAGACGGGCAGTCAGCACTATGGCTACACCTTC; CDR3 protein: CASSQTGSQHYGYTF
J gene: TRBJ2-1; V gene: TRBV11-2; D gene: .; clone size: .; CDR3 DNA: TGTGCCAGCAGCTTAGGGAGCCACAATGAGCAGTTCTTC; CDR3 protein: CASSLGSHNEQFF
J gene: TRBJ2-5; V gene: TRBV20-1; D gene: .; clone size: .; CDR3 DNA: TGCAGTGCTAGAGATCCCAAGACCCAGTACTTC; CDR3 protein: CSARDPKTQYF
J gene: TRBJ2-7; V gene: TRBV27; D gene: TRBD2; clone size: .; CDR3 DNA: TGTGCCAGCAGTTTAGGGGTAGCGGGAGGCTACGAGCAGTACTTC; CDR3 protein: CASSLGVAGGYEQYF
J gene: TRBJ2-7; V gene: TRBV7-9; D gene: .; clone size: .; CDR3 DNA: TGTGCCAGCAGCCCGCGTTTTGGTACGACGGTCGAGCAGTACTTC; CDR3 protein: CASSPRFGTTVEQYF
J gene: TRBJ1-1; V gene: TRBV28; D gene: .; clone size: .; CDR3 DNA: TGTGCCAGCAGTCCCGGGGGGGGCCTTAATGAAGCTTTCTTT; CDR3 protein: CASSPGGGLNEAFF
J gene: TRBJ1-5; V gene: TRBV12-2; D gene: .; clone size: .; CDR3 DNA: TGTGCAAGTCGCCTAATAGACCAGCCGAATAGCAATCAGCCCCAGCATTTT; CDR3 protein: CASRLIDQPNSNQPQHF
J gene: TRBJ2-3; V gene: TRBV9; D gene: TRBD2; clone size: .; CDR3 DNA: TGTGCCAGCAGCGTACAAACCGGGACTAGCGGGAGCACAGATACGCAGTATTTT; CDR3 protein: CASSVQTGTSGSTDTQYF
J gene: TRBJ1-5; V gene: TRBV10-3; D gene: .; clone size: once; CDR3 DNA: TGTGCCATCAGCACTGTGGACAGAATGGGCAATCAGCCCCAGCATTTT; CDR3 protein: CAISTVDRMGNQPQHF
J gene: TRBJ2-7; V gene: TRBV9; D gene: .; clone size: .; CDR3 DNA: TGTGCCAGCAGCGTAGAGGCGGGAATGATCTACGAGCAGTACTTC; CDR3 protein: CASSVEAGMIYEQYF
J gene: TRBJ2-3; V gene: TRBV19; D gene: .; clone size: once; CDR3 DNA: TGTGCCGTTTCCCGCAGAGCCACAGATACGCAGTATTTT; CDR3 protein: CAVSRRATDTQYF
J gene: TRBJ2-6; V gene: TRBV5-4; D gene: TRBD2; clone size: .; CDR3 DNA: TGTGCCAGCACCTTTGGTCTAGCGGGAGGGCCTGGGGCCAACGTCCTGACTTTC; CDR3 protein: CASTFGLAGGPGANVLTF